The entry below describes one T cell receptor beta chain. This CDR3 contains 17 residues. The V end was cut by 1 base, the J end by 4 bases, with 17 bases between. CDR1 SEHNR and CDR2 FQNEAQ come from the germline V gene (reference sequence). The source of the sample is a study of blood T cell repertoires in COVID-19. On the study more broadly: Sites in the United States, Italy and Spain provided acute and convalescent COVID-19 samples. From T cells, B-cell-depleted T cells, or PBMCs came the material, which was cDNA or gDNA.

The authors' processing: How many nucleated cells were present was estimated from reference gene primer amplification. Clones were sequenced by immunoSEQ multiplex PCR, and TCRdb holds only the in-frame ones, with some missing. That table gives V, J and clone size, and the DNA gave D and trimming. The sample records over 80,000 clones, approximately 91% being singletons. The sequence was obtained from a human donor with active COVID-19. The donor label of this sample is uncertain. The sequencing input was peripheral blood. The chain is built from TRBV7-9 and TRBJ1-5, with D possibly matching TRBD1 (6 bases). The CDR3 here is CASSLVTETRGNQPQHF. DNA of the CDR3: TGTGCCAGCAGCTTAGTGACTGAGACAAGGGGGAATCAGCCCCAGCATTTT.